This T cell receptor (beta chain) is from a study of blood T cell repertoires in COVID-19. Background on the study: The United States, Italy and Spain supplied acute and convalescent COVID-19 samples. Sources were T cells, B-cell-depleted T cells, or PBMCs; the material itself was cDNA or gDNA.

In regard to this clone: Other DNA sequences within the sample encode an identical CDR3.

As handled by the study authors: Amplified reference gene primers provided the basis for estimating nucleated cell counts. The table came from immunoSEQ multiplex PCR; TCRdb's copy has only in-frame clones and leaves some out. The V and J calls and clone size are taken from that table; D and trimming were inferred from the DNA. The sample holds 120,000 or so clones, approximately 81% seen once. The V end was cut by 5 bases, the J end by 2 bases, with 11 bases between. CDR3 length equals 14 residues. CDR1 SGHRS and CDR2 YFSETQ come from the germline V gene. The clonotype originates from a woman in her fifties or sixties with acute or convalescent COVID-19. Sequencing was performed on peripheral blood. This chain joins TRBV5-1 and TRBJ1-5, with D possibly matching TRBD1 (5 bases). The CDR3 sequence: CASSLTGGNQPQHF. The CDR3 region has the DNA TGCGCCAGCAGTCTCACAGGAGGCAATCAGCCCCAGCATTTT.